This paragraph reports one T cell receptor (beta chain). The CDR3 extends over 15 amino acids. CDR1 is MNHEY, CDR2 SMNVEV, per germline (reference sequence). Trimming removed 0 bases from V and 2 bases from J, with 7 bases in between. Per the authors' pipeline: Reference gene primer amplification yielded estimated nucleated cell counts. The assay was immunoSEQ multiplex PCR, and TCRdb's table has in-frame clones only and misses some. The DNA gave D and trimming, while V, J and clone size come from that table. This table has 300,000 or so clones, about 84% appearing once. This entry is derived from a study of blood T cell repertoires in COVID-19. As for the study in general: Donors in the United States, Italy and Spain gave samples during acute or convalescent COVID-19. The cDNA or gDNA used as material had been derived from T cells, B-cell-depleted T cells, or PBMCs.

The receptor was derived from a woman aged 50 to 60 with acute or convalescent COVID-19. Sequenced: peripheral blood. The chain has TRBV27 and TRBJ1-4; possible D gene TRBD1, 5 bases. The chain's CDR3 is CASSLSAGTNEKLFF. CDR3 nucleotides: TGTGCCAGCAGTTTATCGGCAGGGACTAATGAAAAACTGTTTTTT. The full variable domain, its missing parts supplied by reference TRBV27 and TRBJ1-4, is EAQVTQNPRYLITVTGKKLTVTCSQNMNHEYMSWYRQDPGLGLRQIYYSMNVEVTDKGDVPEGYKVSRKEKRNFPLILESPSPNQTSLYFCASSLSAGTNEKLFFGSGTQLSVL.